Following are 2 T cell receptor beta chains from one sample sequenced in a study of blood T cell repertoires in COVID-19. The method was immunoSEQ multiplex PCR; TCRdb's version includes in-frame clones alone and lacks a portion of them. The data contain around 130,000 clones, 75% to 90% of them singletons. Source material: PBMCs or T cells enriched from blood (not recorded which). These TCRs come from a woman aged 50 to 60 who had recovered from COVID-19.

This clone appeared once. The V and J genes are TRBV3-1 (or the pseudogene TRBV3-2) and TRBJ2-7; D remains ambiguous. Trimming pared 3 bases from V and 0 bases from J, leaving 3 bases between. The length of the CDR3 is 12 residues. Germline CDR1 LGHDT, CDR2 YNNKEL (reference sequence). CDR3 region: CASSQYSYEQYF. CDR3 coding DNA: TGTGCCAGCAGCCAGTACTCCTACGAGCAGTACTTC.

This chain joins TRBV27 and TRBJ2-7; a weak D match, TRBD1 (6 bases). CDR1 is MNHEY and CDR2 is SMNVEV in the germline V gene (reference sequence). This CDR3 has 13 amino acids. Trimming cost V 8 bases and J 7 bases, with 18 bases left between them. The DNA of the CDR3 is TGTGCCAGCTCCTTGGGGCAGGGGTGGGAGCAGTACTTC. It yields the protein CASSLGQGWEQYF.